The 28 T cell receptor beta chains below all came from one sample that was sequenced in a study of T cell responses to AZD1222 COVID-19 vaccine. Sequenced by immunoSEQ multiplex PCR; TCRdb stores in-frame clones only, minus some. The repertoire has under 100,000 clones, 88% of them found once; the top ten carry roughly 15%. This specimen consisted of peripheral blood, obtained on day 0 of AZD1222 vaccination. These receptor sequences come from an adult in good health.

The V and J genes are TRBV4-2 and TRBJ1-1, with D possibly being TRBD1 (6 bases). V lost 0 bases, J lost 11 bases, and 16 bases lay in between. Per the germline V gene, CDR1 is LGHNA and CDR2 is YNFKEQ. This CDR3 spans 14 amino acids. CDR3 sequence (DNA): TGTGCCAGCAGCCAAGATCCCCAGGGGAGTGGCGCTTTCTTT. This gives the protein CASSQDPQGSGAFF.

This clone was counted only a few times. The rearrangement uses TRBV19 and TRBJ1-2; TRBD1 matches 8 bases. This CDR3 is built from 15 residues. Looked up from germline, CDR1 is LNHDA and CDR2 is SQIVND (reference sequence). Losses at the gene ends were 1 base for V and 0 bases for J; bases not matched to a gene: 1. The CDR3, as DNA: TGTGCCAGTAGTATAGCAGGGGGCGCTAACTATGGCTACACCTTC. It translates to CASSIAGGANYGYTF.

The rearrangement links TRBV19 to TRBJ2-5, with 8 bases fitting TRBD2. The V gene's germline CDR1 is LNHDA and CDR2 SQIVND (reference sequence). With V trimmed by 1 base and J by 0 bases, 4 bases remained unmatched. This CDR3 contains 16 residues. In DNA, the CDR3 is TGTGCCAGTAGTATAGGACTAGCGAGGAACCAAGAGACCCAGTACTTC. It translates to CASSIGLARNQETQYF. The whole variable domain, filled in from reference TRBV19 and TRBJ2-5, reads DGGITQSPKYLFRKEGQNVTLSCEQNLNHDAMYWYRQDPGQGLRLIYYSQIVNDFQKGDIAEGYSVSREKKESFPLTVTSAQKNPTAFYLCASSIGLARNQETQYFGPGTRLLVL.

CDR3 in amino acids: CASSLVGRSTEAFF. Here the CDR3 DNA reads TGCGCCAGCAGCTTGGTAGGCCGGAGTACTGAAGCTTTCTTT. The chain links TRBV5-1 to TRBJ1-1; D gene ambiguous. V lost 0 bases and J 5 bases, leaving 11 bases between the germline ends. This CDR3 is built from 14 residues. Germline CDR1 SGHRS, CDR2 YFSETQ.

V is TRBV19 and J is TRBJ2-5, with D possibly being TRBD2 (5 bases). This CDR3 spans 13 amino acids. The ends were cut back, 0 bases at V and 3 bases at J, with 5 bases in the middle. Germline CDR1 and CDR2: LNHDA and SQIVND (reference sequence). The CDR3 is CASSIDGEETQYF. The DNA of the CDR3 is TGTGCCAGTAGTATAGACGGGGAAGAGACCCAGTACTTC.

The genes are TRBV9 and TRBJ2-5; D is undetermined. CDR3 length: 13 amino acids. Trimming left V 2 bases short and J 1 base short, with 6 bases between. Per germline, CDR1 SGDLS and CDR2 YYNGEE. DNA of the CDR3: TGTGCCAGCAGCGTTGGGATCCAAGAGACCCAGTACTTC. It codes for CASSVGIQETQYF.

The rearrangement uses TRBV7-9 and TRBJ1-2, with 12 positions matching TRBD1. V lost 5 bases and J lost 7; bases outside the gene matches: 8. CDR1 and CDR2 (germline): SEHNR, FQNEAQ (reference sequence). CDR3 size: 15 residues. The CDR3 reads CASSPGQGALLGYTF. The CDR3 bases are TGTGCCAGCAGCCCGGGACAGGGGGCGCTTCTTGGCTACACCTTC.

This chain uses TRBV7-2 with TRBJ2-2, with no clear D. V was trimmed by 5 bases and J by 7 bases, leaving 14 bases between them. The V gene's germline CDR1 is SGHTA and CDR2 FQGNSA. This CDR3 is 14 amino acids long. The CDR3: CASSRTYWDGELFF. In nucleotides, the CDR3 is TGTGCCAGCAGCCGCACGTACTGGGACGGGGAGCTGTTTTTT.

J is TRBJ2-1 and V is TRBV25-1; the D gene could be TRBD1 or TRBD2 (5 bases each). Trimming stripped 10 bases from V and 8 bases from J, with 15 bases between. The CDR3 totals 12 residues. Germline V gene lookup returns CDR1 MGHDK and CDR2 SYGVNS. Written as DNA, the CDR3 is TGTGCCACCCGGTCAGGGAGCGATGAGCAGTTCTTC. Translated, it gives CATRSGSDEQFF.

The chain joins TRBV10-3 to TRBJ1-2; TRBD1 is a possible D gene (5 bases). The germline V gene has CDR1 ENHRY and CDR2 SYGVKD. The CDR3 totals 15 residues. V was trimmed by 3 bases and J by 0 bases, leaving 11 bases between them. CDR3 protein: CAISDSGSTNYGYTF. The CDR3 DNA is TGTGCCATCAGTGACTCAGGGTCTACTAACTATGGCTACACCTTC.

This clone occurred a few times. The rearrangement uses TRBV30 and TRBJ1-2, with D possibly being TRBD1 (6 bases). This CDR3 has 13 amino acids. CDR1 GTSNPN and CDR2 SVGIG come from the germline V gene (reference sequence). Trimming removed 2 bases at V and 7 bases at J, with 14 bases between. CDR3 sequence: CAWSNRGTGGYTF. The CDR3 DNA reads TGTGCCTGGAGTAATAGGGGGACTGGTGGCTACACCTTC.

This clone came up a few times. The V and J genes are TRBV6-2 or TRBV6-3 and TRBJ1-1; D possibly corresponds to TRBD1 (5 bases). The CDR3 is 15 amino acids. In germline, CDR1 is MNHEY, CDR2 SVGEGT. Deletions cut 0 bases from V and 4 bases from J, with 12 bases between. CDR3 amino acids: CASSYSKGGATEAFF. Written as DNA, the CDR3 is TGTGCCAGCAGTTACTCGAAAGGAGGGGCCACTGAAGCTTTCTTT.

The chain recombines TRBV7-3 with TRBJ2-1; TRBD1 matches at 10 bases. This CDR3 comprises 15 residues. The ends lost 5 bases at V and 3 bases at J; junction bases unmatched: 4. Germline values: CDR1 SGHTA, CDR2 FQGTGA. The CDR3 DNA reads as TGTGCCAGCAGCGCGGGACAGGGGAACTACAATGAGCAGTTCTTC. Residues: CASSAGQGNYNEQFF.

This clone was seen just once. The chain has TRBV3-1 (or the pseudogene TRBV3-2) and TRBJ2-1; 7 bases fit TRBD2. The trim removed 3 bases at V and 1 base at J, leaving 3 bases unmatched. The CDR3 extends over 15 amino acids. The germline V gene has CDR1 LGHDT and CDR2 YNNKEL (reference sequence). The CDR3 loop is CASSQPRESYNEQFF. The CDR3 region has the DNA TGTGCCAGCAGCCAGCCGCGGGAGTCCTACAATGAGCAGTTCTTC.

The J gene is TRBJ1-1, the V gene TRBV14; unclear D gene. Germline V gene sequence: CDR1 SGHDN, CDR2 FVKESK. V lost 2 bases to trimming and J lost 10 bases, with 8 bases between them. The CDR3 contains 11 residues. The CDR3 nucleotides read TGTGCCAGCAGCCAAATCGTCAGAGCTTTCTTT. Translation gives CASSQIVRAFF.

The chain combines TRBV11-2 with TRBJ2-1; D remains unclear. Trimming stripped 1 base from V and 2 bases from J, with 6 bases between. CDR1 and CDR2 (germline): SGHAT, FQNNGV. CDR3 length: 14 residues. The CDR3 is CASSLATAYNEQFF. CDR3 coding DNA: TGTGCCAGCAGCTTAGCAACAGCCTACAATGAGCAGTTCTTC.

The CDR3 protein is CATSRDRQGGNTIYF. The CDR3 DNA is TGTGCCACCAGCAGAGATCGACAGGGAGGAAACACCATATATTTT. The J gene is TRBJ1-3, the V gene TRBV15; 7 nucleotides agree with TRBD1. CDR3 length equals 15 residues. V shed 0 bases, J shed 4 bases, and the junction held 3 bases outside the gene matches. Looked up from germline, CDR1 is LNHNV and CDR2 is YYDKDF (reference sequence). The variable domain in full, with the rest retrieved from reference TRBV15 and TRBJ1-3, is DAMVIQNPRYQVTQFGKPVTLSCSQTLNHNVMYWYQQKSSQAPKLLFHYYDKDFNNEADTPDNFQSRRPNTSFCFLDIRSPGLGDTAMYLCATSRDRQGGNTIYFGEGSWLTVV.

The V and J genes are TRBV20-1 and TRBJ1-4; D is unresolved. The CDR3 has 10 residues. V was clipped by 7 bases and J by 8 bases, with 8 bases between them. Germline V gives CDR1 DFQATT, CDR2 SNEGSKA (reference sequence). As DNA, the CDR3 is TGCAGTGTTTTGGCCGAAAAACTGTTTTTT. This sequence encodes CSVLAEKLFF.

CDR3 sequence reads: CASRLTGKGSEAFF. Here the CDR3 DNA reads TGCGCCAGCAGACTGACAGGGAAGGGCTCTGAAGCTTTCTTT. The chain carries TRBV10-2 and TRBJ1-1; 7 positions agree with TRBD1. Unmatched junction bases numbered 10, after V lost 6 bases and J lost 6 bases. This CDR3 spans 14 amino acids. In germline, CDR1 is WSHSY, CDR2 SAAADI.

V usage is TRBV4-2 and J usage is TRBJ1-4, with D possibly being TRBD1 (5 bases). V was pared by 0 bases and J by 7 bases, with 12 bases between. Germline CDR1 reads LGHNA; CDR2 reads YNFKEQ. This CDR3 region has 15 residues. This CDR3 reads CASSQDLRVSEKLFF. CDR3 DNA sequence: TGTGCCAGCAGCCAAGATCTCAGGGTTAGTGAAAAACTGTTTTTT.

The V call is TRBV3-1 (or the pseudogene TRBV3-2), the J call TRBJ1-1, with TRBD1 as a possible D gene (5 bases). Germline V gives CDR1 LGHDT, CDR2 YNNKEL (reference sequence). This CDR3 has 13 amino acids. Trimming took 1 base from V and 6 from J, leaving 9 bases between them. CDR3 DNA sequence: TGTGCCAGCAGCCAAGCAGGGTTACCTGAAGCTTTCTTT. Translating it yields CASSQAGLPEAFF.

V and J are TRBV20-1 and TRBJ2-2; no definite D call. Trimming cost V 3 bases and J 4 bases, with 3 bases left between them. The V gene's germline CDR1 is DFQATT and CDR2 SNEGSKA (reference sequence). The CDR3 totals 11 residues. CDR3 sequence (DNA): TGCAGTGCTAGTGCCACCGGGGAGCTGTTTTTT. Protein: CSASATGELFF.

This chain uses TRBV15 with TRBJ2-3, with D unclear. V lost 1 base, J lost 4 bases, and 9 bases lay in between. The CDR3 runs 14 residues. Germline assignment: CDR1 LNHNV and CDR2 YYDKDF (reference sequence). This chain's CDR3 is CATSRVTLADTQYF. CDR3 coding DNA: TGTGCCACCAGCAGAGTGACTCTGGCAGATACGCAGTATTTT.

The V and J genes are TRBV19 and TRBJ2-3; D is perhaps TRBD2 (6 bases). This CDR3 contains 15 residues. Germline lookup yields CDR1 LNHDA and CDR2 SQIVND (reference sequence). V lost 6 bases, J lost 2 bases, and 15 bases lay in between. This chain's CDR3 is CASREAGSLTDTQYF. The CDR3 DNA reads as TGTGCCAGTAGGGAGGCGGGGAGCCTCACAGATACGCAGTATTTT. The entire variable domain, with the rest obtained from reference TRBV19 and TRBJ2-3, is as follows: DGGITQSPKYLFRKEGQNVTLSCEQNLNHDAMYWYRQDPGQGLRLIYYSQIVNDFQKGDIAEGYSVSREKKESFPLTVTSAQKNPTAFYLCASREAGSLTDTQYFGPGTRLTVL.

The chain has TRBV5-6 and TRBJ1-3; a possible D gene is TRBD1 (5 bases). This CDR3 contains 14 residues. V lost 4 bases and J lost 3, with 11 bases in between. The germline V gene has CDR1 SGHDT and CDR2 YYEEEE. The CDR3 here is CASSAGGVGNTIYF. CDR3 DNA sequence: TGTGCCAGCAGCGCCGGGGGAGTTGGAAACACCATATATTTT.

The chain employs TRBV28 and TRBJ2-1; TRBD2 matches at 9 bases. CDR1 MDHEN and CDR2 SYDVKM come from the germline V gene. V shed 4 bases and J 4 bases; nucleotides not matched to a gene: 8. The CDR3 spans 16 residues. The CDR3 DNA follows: TGTGCCAGCAGTTGGGGCGGGAGGGACAAATACAATGAGCAGTTCTTC. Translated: CASSWGGRDKYNEQFF.

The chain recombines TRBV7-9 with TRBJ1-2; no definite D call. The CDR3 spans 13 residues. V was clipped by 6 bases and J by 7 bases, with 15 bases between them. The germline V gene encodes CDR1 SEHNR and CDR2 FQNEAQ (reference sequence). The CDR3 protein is CASSHQDFGGYTF. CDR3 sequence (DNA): TGTGCCAGCAGTCATCAGGATTTTGGTGGCTACACCTTC.

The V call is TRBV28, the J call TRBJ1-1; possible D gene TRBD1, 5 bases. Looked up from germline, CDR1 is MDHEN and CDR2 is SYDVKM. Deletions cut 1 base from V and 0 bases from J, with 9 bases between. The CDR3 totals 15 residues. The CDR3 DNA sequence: TGTGCCAGCAGTTTATTTGGGGGAATGAACACTGAAGCTTTCTTT. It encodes CASSLFGGMNTEAFF.